This entry describes one T cell receptor beta chain. What it binds is unknown. It was CD45RO-negative cells, positively selected for CCR7, that made up naive CD8 cells, with terminally differentiated effector memory CD45RA+ cells excluded. Germline trimming cut 6 bases from V and 4 bases from J; bases unmatched to any gene: 6. Germline CDR1 and CDR2: MGHRA and YSYEKL. The length of the CDR3 is 14 residues. The sample belongs to a study of shared clonotypes between healthy human individuals. Study conclusions and caveats: Even with large depth, rarefaction showed that sorted-subset sequencing was incomplete. What limited the represented genetic and exposure-history diversity was the small number of donors.

TCRdb's copy holds only in-frame clones and misses some; the assay was immunoSEQ multiplex PCR. The sample consists of roughly 650,000 clones, roughly 96% of them appearing once. Sequencing used naive CD8+ T cells sorted from blood. The chain links TRBV4-1 to TRBJ1-1; TRBD1 agrees at 9 bases. The TCR sequence derives from a young woman in good health. CDR3: CASSVRQGGTEAFF. CDR3 DNA: TGCGCCAGCAGTGTCAGACAGGGGGGCACTGAAGCTTTCTTT.